Listed below are T cell receptor beta chains from one sample, sequenced in a study of glioma-infiltrating T cells after dendritic cell vaccination. Data came from immunoSEQ multiplex PCR; TCRdb stores just in-frame clones and leaves some out. The data contain some 90,000 clones, roughly 77% of them seen just once; the ten biggest clones take up 2% to 2.5%. The material sequenced was blood, taken after dendritic cell vaccination. The receptors shown here come from a human donor with glioblastoma. Each CDR3 is given with its conserved first and last residue. D genes are given only for firm matches. Where a row states a size, it is once, few, many or the class of an expanded clone; other rows omit it.

j_gene: TRBJ1-2; v_gene: TRBV19; d_gene: -; abundance: few; CDR3aa: CASSIDRGGSYGYTF; CDR3nt: TGTGCCAGTAGTATAGATCGCGGGGGATCCTATGGCTACACCTTC
j_gene: TRBJ2-3; v_gene: TRBV5-1; d_gene: -; abundance: -; CDR3aa: CASSLRTEAADTQYF; CDR3nt: TGCGCCAGCAGCTTAAGGACAGAGGCAGCAGATACGCAGTATTTT
j_gene: TRBJ2-6; v_gene: TRBV7-2; d_gene: -; abundance: -; CDR3aa: CASSGLSGANVLTF; CDR3nt: TGTGCCAGCAGCGGGCTCTCTGGGGCCAACGTCCTGACTTTC
j_gene: TRBJ2-1; v_gene: TRBV6-4; d_gene: TRBD2; abundance: -; CDR3aa: CASSKDYVAGGSYNEQFF; CDR3nt: TGTGCCAGCAGCAAGGACTATGTAGCGGGGGGTTCCTACAATGAGCAGTTCTTC
j_gene: TRBJ2-1; v_gene: TRBV7-9; d_gene: -; abundance: few; CDR3aa: CASSQANEQFF; CDR3nt: TGTGCCAGCAGCCAAGCGAATGAGCAGTTCTTC
j_gene: TRBJ1-5; v_gene: TRBV6-1; d_gene: -; abundance: -; CDR3aa: CASGPWPQHF; CDR3nt: TGTGCCAGCGGCCCGTGGCCCCAGCATTTT
j_gene: TRBJ2-3; v_gene: TRBV10-3; d_gene: -; abundance: -; CDR3aa: CAISDGLGTSTDTQYF; CDR3nt: TGTGCCATCAGTGATGGGTTAGGGACTAGCACAGATACGCAGTATTTT
j_gene: TRBJ2-3; v_gene: TRBV5-1; d_gene: TRBD2; abundance: -; CDR3aa: CASSFLSGTTTDTQYF; CDR3nt: TGCGCCAGCAGCTTCCTTAGCGGGACCACCACAGATACGCAGTATTTT
j_gene: TRBJ1-1; v_gene: TRBV9; d_gene: -; abundance: -; CDR3aa: CASSLSGGENTEAFF; CDR3nt: TGTGCCAGCAGCCTTAGCGGGGGCGAGAACACTGAAGCTTTCTTT
j_gene: TRBJ2-4; v_gene: TRBV6-5; d_gene: -; abundance: -; CDR3aa: CASSYQGAQNIQYF; CDR3nt: TGTGCCAGCAGTTACCAAGGGGCCCAAAACATTCAGTACTTC
j_gene: TRBJ2-1; v_gene: TRBV7-8; d_gene: -; abundance: -; CDR3aa: CASSQRDTTYNEQFF; CDR3nt: TGTGCCAGCAGCCAAAGGGACACTACCTACAATGAGCAGTTCTTC
j_gene: TRBJ2-5; v_gene: TRBV5-1; d_gene: TRBD1; abundance: -; CDR3aa: CASSRSQQGAWETQYF; CDR3nt: TGCGCCAGCAGCCGATCCCAACAGGGGGCGTGGGAGACCCAGTACTTC
j_gene: TRBJ1-2; v_gene: TRBV6-1; d_gene: -; abundance: -; CDR3aa: CASSQDTYGYTF; CDR3nt: TGTGCCAGCAGTCAAGACACCTATGGCTACACCTTC